Sequencing of this T cell receptor (beta chain) was carried out in a study of blood T cell repertoires in COVID-19. The wider study: PBMCs, B-cell-depleted T cells, or T cells provided the cDNA or gDNA that made up the material.

The method was immunoSEQ multiplex PCR; TCRdb's version includes in-frame clones alone and lacks a portion of them. The profile covers 300,000 to 400,000 clones, with roughly 90% appearing a single time and about 2.4% taken by the ten largest. Which cohort a participant joined came from the clinical history participants gave. Trimming stripped 6 bases from V and 7 bases from J, with 15 bases between. Germline V gene sequence: CDR1 MNHEY, CDR2 SVGAGI. The CDR3 runs 13 residues. The receptor was derived from a man in his 60s who had recovered from COVID-19. The material sequenced was PBMCs or T cells enriched from blood (not recorded which). V is TRBV6-5 and J is TRBJ1-2; tentatively, D is TRBD1 (6 bases). The CDR3 spells CASRKGGIGGYTF. In nucleotides, the CDR3 is TGTGCCAGCAGAAAAGGGGGAATTGGTGGCTACACCTTC.